This T cell receptor (beta chain) was profiled in a study of shared clonotypes between healthy human individuals. CDR3 length: 13 residues. The V end was cut by 5 bases, the J end by 0 bases, with 8 bases between. Germline V gene lookup returns CDR1 MNHEY and CDR2 SVGAGI. TCRdb keeps only in-frame clones here, not all; method: immunoSEQ multiplex PCR. The sample lists about 2 million clones; 90% to 95% were seen once. V usage is TRBV6-5 and J usage is TRBJ2-7; D is unresolved. The sequenced sample consisted of naive CD4+ T cells sorted from blood. The subset here: CD45RA+ positively selected. This sequence was found in a man younger than 30 in good health. The CDR3 DNA reads as TGTGCCAGCAGTCCCCTCGGCTCCTACGAGCAGTACTTC. This translates into CASSPLGSYEQYF.